This TCR beta chain was observed in a study of beta chain features in type 1 diabetes. Of the isolated RNA, all was reverse transcribed, and so the sequenced material was expressed TCRB transcripts. TCRdb's table, derived via immunoSEQ multiplex PCR, lists solely in-frame clones and lacks some. This sample has about 350,000 clones, with 15% to 20% found just once. The CDR3 length is 15 residues. Germline CDR1 and CDR2: SGHTA and FQGNSA. V lost 1 base, J lost 2 bases, and 11 bases lay in between. This TCR was sampled from a woman aged 18-29 years in good health. This chain uses TRBV7-2 with TRBJ2-5, with a tentative D call TRBD2 (7 bases). Sequences were obtained from naive CD4+ T cells from blood. The CDR3 sequence is CASSLVRGRQETQYF. The DNA of the CDR3 is TGTGCCAGCAGCTTAGTGCGGGGGCGGCAAGAGACCCAGTACTTC. Complete variable domain (other parts from reference TRBV7-2 and TRBJ2-5): GAGVSQSPSNKVTEKGKDVELRCDPISGHTALYWYRQSLGQGLEFLIYFQGNSAPDKSGLPSDRFSAERTGGSVSTLTIQRTQQEDSAVYLCASSLVRGRQETQYFGPGTRLLVL.